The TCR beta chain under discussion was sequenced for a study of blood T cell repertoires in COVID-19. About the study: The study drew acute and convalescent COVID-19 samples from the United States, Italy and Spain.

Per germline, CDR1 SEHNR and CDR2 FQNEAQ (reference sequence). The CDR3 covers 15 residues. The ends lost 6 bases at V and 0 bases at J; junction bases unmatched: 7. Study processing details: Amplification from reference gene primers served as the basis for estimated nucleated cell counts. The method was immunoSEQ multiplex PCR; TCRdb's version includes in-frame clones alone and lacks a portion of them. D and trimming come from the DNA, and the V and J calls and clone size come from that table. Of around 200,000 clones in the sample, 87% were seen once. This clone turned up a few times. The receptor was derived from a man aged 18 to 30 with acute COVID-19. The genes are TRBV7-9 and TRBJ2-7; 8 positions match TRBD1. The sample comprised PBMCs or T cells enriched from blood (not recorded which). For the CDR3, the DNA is TGTGCCAGCAGAACCGACAGGGGATCCTCCTACGAGCAGTACTTC. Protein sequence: CASRTDRGSSYEQYF.